This T cell receptor beta chain was observed in a study of blood T cell repertoires in COVID-19 (dated by TCRdb to 2020 to 2021). Notes on the research overall: Samples from collaborators originated in the United States, Italy and Spain and spanned both the acute and convalescent phases of COVID-19. The material from the prospective study consisted of cDNA or gDNA derived from T cells, B-cell-depleted T cells, or PBMCs. Subjects who had been exposed to COVID-19, were actively infected with it, or had recovered from it provided the deeply sampled blood TCRbeta repertoires that made up the dataset. A freely available public database, intended as a resource for researchers studying the immune response to SARS-CoV-2, is where the repertoires were released. Samples were obtained from the ongoing ImmuneRACE study (first 160 participants) and from about 1,300 subjects provided by 6 global collaborators. A de-identified subject ID, COVID-19 status, age in years and sex were almost always included in the sample metadata. Where available, HLA class I and class II types were obtained from metadata supplied by the sample provider rather than from assay-based typing.

The immunoSEQ Assay, a bias-controlled multiplex PCR, was used to amplify TCRbeta CDR3 regions from genomic DNA. In the original analysis: Nucleated cell counts per sample were estimated from amplification of reference gene primers within the assay. Sequence reads were collapsed and filtered to measure the absolute abundance of every unique TCRbeta CDR3 rearrangement. For each sample, productive Simpson clonality was calculated as the square root of Simpson's diversity index across productive rearrangements. What TCRdb holds here is the immuneACCESS table cut down to in-frame rearrangements. Part of the clones is not present; checked against another copy, under half of the missing clones reflect an unresolved V gene, and the others are unexplained. From that table come the V and J calls and clone size; the DNA was used to work out D and trimming. Here the sample has over 200,000 clones; approximately 88% occur a single time. 2% to 2.5% of the sample is in the top ten clones.

General study outcomes and caveats: How much clinical and demographic metadata was included differed by source and by participant, and the metadata was provided uncurated.

Enrolling through a virtual design, the prospective study's participants ranged in age from roughly 18 to 95 years and lived across about two dozen United States geographic areas. Cohort assignment in the prospective study relied on participant-reported clinical history from a screening survey and a study questionnaire. Each participant in the prospective study had whole blood, serum and a nasopharyngeal or oropharyngeal swab collected by mobile phlebotomists. Additional blood draws and questionnaires over an approximately 2-month period could optionally be provided by prospective study participants. Before DNA extraction, blood samples from the prospective study were shipped at room temperature or frozen. This clone came up a few times. Its antigen remains undetermined. Per-base quality was not reported, and no clone a single base away is much larger than it. The specimen was PBMCs or T cells enriched from blood (not recorded which). The source is a woman between 40 and 55 years old with acute COVID-19.

The base sequence is TGTGCCACAAGCGGGGGGTGGTACGAGCAGTACTTC. It codes for CATSGGWYEQYF. This receptor chain uses TRBV2 and TRBJ2-7; the junction holds 9 bases that match TRBD2. The germline V end is reduced by 10 bases and the J end by 4 bases; junction bases left unmatched: 5. CDR1 and CDR2 are drawn from the germline V gene: SNHLY, FYNNEI. There are 12 amino acids in the CDR3, from cysteine to phenylalanine inclusive. The CDR3 DNA has 36 bases and is translated from base 1.